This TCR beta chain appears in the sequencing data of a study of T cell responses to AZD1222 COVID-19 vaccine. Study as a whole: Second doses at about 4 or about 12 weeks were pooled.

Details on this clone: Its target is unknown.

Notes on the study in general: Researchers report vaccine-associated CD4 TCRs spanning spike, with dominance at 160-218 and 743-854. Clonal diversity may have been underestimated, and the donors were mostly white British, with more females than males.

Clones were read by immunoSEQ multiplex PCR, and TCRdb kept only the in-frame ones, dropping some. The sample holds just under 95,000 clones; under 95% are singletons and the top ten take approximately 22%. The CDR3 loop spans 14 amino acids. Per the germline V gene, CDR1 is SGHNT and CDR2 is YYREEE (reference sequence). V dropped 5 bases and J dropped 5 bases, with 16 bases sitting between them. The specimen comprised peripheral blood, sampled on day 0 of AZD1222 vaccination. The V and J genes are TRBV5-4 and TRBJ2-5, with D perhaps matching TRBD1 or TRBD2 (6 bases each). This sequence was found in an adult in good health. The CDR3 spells CASRAGGGWETQYF. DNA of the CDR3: TGTGCCAGCAGGGCTGGAGGGGGTTGGGAGACCCAGTACTTC. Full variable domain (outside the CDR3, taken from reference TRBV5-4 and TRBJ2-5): ETGVTQSPTHLIKTRGQQVTLRCSSQSGHNTVSWYQQALGQGPQFIFQYYREEENGRGNFPPRFSGLQFPNYSSELNVNALELDDSALYLCASRAGGGWETQYFGPGTRLLVL.